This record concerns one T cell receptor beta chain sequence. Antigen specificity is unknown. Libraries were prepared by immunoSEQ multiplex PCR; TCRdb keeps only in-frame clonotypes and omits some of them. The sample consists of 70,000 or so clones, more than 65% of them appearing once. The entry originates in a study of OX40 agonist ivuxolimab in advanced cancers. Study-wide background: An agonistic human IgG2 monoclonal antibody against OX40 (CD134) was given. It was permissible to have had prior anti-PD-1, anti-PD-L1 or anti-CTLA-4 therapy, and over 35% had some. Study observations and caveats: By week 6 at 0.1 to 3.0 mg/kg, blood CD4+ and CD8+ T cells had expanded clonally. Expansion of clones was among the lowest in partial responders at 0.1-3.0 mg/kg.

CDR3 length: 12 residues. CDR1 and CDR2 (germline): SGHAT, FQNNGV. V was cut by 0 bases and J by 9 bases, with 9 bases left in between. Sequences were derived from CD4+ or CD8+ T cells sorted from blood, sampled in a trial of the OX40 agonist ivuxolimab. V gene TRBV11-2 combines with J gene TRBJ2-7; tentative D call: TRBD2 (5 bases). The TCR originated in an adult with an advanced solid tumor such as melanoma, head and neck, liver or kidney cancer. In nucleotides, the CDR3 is TGTGCCAGCAGCTTAGATCCGAGGGTGCAGTACTTC. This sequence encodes CASSLDPRVQYF.